The 30 T cell receptor beta chains in this list originate from one sample, sequenced in a study of technical replicates of blood from a few donors (TCRdb year 2017). The library was made by the immunoSEQ multiplex PCR assay. TCRdb mirrors the immuneACCESS table, restricted to in-frame sequences. Some clones are absent from its copies; in checked studies, under half trace to an unresolved V gene, and the reason for the others is unknown. Present in this sample are 95,000 or so clones, about 95% of which were seen just once. Around 0.3% of the sample lies in the top ten. Source material: T cells isolated from PBMCs. The receptor set was obtained from a human donor in good health.

The chain uses TRBV7-9 and TRBJ1-2; a weak D match, TRBD1 (5 bases). The CDR3 has 13 residues. Per germline, CDR1 SEHNR and CDR2 FQNEAQ (reference sequence). Deletions cut 2 bases from V and 8 bases from J, with 12 bases between. The CDR3 reads CASSLSRGLGYTF. For the CDR3, the DNA is TGTGCCAGCAGCTTATCACGGGGGTTAGGCTACACCTTC.

The genes are TRBV30 and TRBJ1-5; a possible D gene is TRBD1 (5 bases). In germline, CDR1 is GTSNPN, CDR2 SVGIG (reference sequence). This CDR3 is built from 14 residues. With 0 bases removed from V and 1 base from J, the gap between germline ends came to 7 bases. The CDR3 sequence is CAWSVHRSNQPQHF. DNA for the CDR3: TGTGCCTGGAGTGTTCACAGGAGCAATCAGCCCCAGCATTTT. Together with reference TRBV30 and TRBJ1-5, the CDR3 gives the full variable domain: SQTIHQWPATLVQPVGSPLSLECTVEGTSNPNLYWYRQAAGRGLQLLFYSVGIGQISSEVPQNLSASRPQDRQFILSSKKLLLSDSGFYLCAWSVHRSNQPQHFGDGTRLSIL.

J is TRBJ2-3 and V is TRBV27; D unresolved. Germline lookup yields CDR1 MNHEY and CDR2 SMNVEV (reference sequence). The CDR3 is 16 residues long. V was pared by 5 bases and J by 1 base, with 16 bases between. CDR3 sequence: CASSILFQTGTDTQYF. CDR3 DNA sequence: TGTGCCAGCAGTATCCTCTTCCAAACAGGCACAGATACGCAGTATTTT.

The chain has TRBV9 and TRBJ2-5, with D possibly TRBD2 on 6 matching bases. CDR3 size: 14 residues. Germline V gives CDR1 SGDLS, CDR2 YYNGEE. V lost 4 bases and J lost 5, with 15 bases in between. CDR3 DNA sequence: TGTGCCAGCAGCCCGACTAGTTCCTTGGAGACCCAGTACTTC. It specifies CASSPTSSLETQYF.

The chain joins TRBV18 to TRBJ1-1; 9 bases fit TRBD1. The junction had 11 bases not matched to a gene; V was cut back by 6 bases and J by 0 bases. The CDR3 loop spans 17 amino acids. Germline CDR1 KGHSH, CDR2 LQKENI. In DNA form, the CDR3 reads TGTGCCAGCTCCTTCCGCGGGACAGGGACCATGAACACTGAAGCTTTCTTT. Protein: CASSFRGTGTMNTEAFF.

The chain uses TRBV10-3 and TRBJ2-1, with 8 bases aligning to TRBD2. Trimming at V came to 4 bases and at J to 8 bases, leaving 4 bases not matched to a gene. The CDR3 is 13 amino acids. Looked up from germline, CDR1 is ENHRY and CDR2 is SYGVKD. The DNA of the CDR3 is TGTGCCATCAGTGGACGGGAGGGAGATGAGCAGTTCTTC. It is translated as CAISGREGDEQFF.

The chain carries TRBV2 and TRBJ2-7; no clear D. V was pared by 7 bases and J by 0 bases, with 10 bases between. The CDR3 runs 13 residues. Germline V gene sequence: CDR1 SNHLY, CDR2 FYNNEI. CDR3 in DNA: TGTGCCAGCAAGGCGGTATTCTCCTACGAGCAGTACTTC. Its translation is CASKAVFSYEQYF.

V is TRBV19 and J is TRBJ2-7; tentatively, D is TRBD1 (5 bases). The V end lost 3 bases, the J end lost 4 bases, and 10 bases lay between the germline ends. Germline V gene lookup returns CDR1 LNHDA and CDR2 SQIVND (reference sequence). CDR3 size: 13 residues. CDR3 sequence reads: CASSMTDGYEQYF. The DNA of the CDR3 is TGTGCCAGTAGTATGACAGACGGATACGAGCAGTACTTC.

The chain has TRBV28 and TRBJ1-2, with D uncertain. There are 15 residues in the CDR3. The germline V gene has CDR1 MDHEN and CDR2 SYDVKM. V lost 1 base and J 2 bases, leaving 11 bases between the germline ends. CDR3 in DNA: TGTGCCAGCAGTTTATACCAGGTGACGAACTATGGCTACACCTTC. Its translation is CASSLYQVTNYGYTF.

The V call is TRBV11-3, the J call TRBJ1-5, with a tentative D call TRBD1 (5 bases). Germline lookup yields CDR1 SGHNT and CDR2 YENEEA. The germline V and J ends were trimmed by 5 bases and 6 bases, with 14 bases remaining between them. The CDR3 has 14 amino acids. The CDR3 here is CASSPGALCQPQHF. CDR3 coding DNA: TGTGCCAGCAGCCCTGGGGCACTTTGTCAGCCCCAGCATTTT.

V usage is TRBV19 and J usage is TRBJ1-2; D may be TRBD1 (5 bases). The CDR3 has 13 residues. Between the trimmed V and J ends, which lost 4 bases and 10 bases, there was a span of 16 bases. The germline V gene has CDR1 LNHDA and CDR2 SQIVND (reference sequence). The CDR3 spells CASSKMSTDDYTF. CDR3 bases: TGTGCCAGTAGTAAGATGTCGACAGATGACTACACCTTC.

This rearrangement joins TRBV19 to TRBJ1-1; 9 bases fit TRBD1. Per germline, CDR1 LNHDA and CDR2 SQIVND (reference sequence). The CDR3 sequence is 16 residues long. V dropped 5 bases and J dropped 4; count of bases not matched to a gene: 11. CDR3 coding DNA: TGTGCCAGTAGTCCCCCGGGACAGGGAAAAGGCACTGAAGCTTTCTTT. Protein: CASSPPGQGKGTEAFF.

The chain uses TRBV2 and TRBJ1-5; TRBD1 matches at 7 bases. The germline V gene has CDR1 SNHLY and CDR2 FYNNEI. With V trimmed by 4 bases and J by 4 bases, 4 bases remained unmatched. The CDR3 is 14 amino acids. The CDR3 here is CASSGQGRNQPQHF. In DNA, the CDR3 is TGTGCCAGCAGTGGACAGGGACGGAATCAGCCCCAGCATTTT.

This clone was detected only a few times. The chain couples TRBV28 to TRBJ1-5; D ambiguous. Trimming removed 10 bases at V and 0 bases at J, with 16 bases between. The CDR3 is made up of 15 amino acids. CDR1 is MDHEN and CDR2 is SYDVKM in the germline V gene. CDR3 sequence: CATMTQVNSNQPQHF. The DNA of the CDR3 is TGTGCCACGATGACGCAGGTCAATAGCAATCAGCCCCAGCATTTT.

The chain couples TRBV7-2 to TRBJ2-3, with D possibly TRBD1 on 6 matching bases. The CDR3 length is 16 residues. Germline V lookup: CDR1 SGHTA, CDR2 FQGNSA. V was clipped by 4 bases and J by 1 base, with 15 bases between them. The CDR3 DNA is TGTGCCAGCAGCTCCCTCGGACAGACTCGCACAGATACGCAGTATTTT. It codes for CASSSLGQTRTDTQYF.

The chain couples TRBV7-9 to TRBJ2-7; 9 bases map to TRBD1. Germline CDR1 and CDR2: SEHNR and FQNEAQ (reference sequence). With 4 bases clipped from V and 6 bases from J, the junction kept 1 base outside the gene matches. This CDR3 has 12 residues. In DNA form, the CDR3 reads TGTGCCAGCAGCTGGGACAGGGTCGAGCAGTACTTC. As protein: CASSWDRVEQYF.

The chain has TRBV28 and TRBJ2-7; tentatively, D is TRBD1 (6 bases). The CDR3 has 14 residues. The V and J ends lost 5 bases and 3 bases respectively, with 14 bases between them. Germline V gives CDR1 MDHEN, CDR2 SYDVKM. The DNA for the CDR3 is TGTGCCAGCAGTCCAATCCAGGGGATCTACGAGCAGTACTTC. Its translation: CASSPIQGIYEQYF.

This rearrangement joins TRBV5-4 to TRBJ2-2; D possibly corresponds to TRBD1 (6 bases). This CDR3 region has 16 residues. Germline-derived CDR1 and CDR2 are SGHNT and YYREEE (reference sequence). Trimming removed 0 bases at V and 4 bases at J, with 13 bases between. As DNA, the CDR3 is TGTGCCAGCAGCTTGGATCCCAGGGGTTTCACCGGGGAGCTGTTTTTT. Encoded protein: CASSLDPRGFTGELFF.

V gene TRBV14 combines with J gene TRBJ1-3; D is uncertain. Trimming shortened V by 3 bases and J by 2 bases, and 11 bases separated the two germline ends. Germline V gene data show CDR1 as SGHDN and CDR2 as FVKESK. The CDR3 consists of 15 residues. The CDR3 here is CASSHAFGTGNTIYF. DNA of the CDR3: TGTGCCAGCAGCCACGCTTTCGGGACTGGAAACACCATATATTTT. The whole variable domain, remainder taken from reference TRBV14 and TRBJ1-3, is EAGVTQFPSHSVIEKGQTVTLRCDPISGHDNLYWYRRVMGKEIKFLLHFVKESKQDESGMPNNRFLAERTGGTYSTLKVQPAELEDSGVYFCASSHAFGTGNTIYFGEGSWLTVV.

This sequence joins TRBV5-1 and TRBJ2-3; 7 bases are a match to TRBD2. CDR1 SGHRS and CDR2 YFSETQ come from the germline V gene. With V trimmed by 5 bases and J by 1 base, 10 bases remained unmatched. This CDR3 has 16 residues. The CDR3 sequence: CASRYREGRGTDTQYF. The CDR3 DNA reads TGCGCCAGCAGATATAGGGAGGGTCGGGGCACAGATACGCAGTATTTT.

This sequence joins TRBV19 and TRBJ2-3; the D is unclear. The CDR3 covers 15 residues. Germline CDR1 and CDR2: LNHDA and SQIVND (reference sequence). Trimming pared 5 bases from V and 0 bases from J, leaving 12 bases between. CDR3 nucleotide sequence: TGTGCCAGTAGTGGCGGAATCCCTAGCACAGATACGCAGTATTTT. This translates into CASSGGIPSTDTQYF.

This clone has a single count. The chain has TRBV4-1 and TRBJ2-1; D is undetermined. The V end lost 1 base, the J end lost 8 bases, and 15 bases lay between the germline ends. The CDR3 has 15 residues. Germline loops: CDR1 MGHRA, CDR2 YSYEKL. Written as DNA, the CDR3 is TGCGCCAGCAGCCAAGTTGCGCTGACTCGCGATGAGCAGTTCTTC. Its translation: CASSQVALTRDEQFF.

V and J are TRBV2 and TRBJ1-1; D is perhaps TRBD1 (6 bases). Per germline, CDR1 SNHLY and CDR2 FYNNEI. With 4 bases removed from V and 0 bases from J, the gap between germline ends came to 6 bases. There are 13 residues in the CDR3. The CDR3 DNA reads TGTGCCAGCAGTGGACAGGTGAACACTGAAGCTTTCTTT. Protein product: CASSGQVNTEAFF. Together with reference TRBV2 and TRBJ1-1, the CDR3 gives the full variable domain: EPEVTQTPSHQVTQMGQEVILRCVPISNHLYFYWYRQILGQKVEFLVSFYNNEISEKSEIFDDQFSVERPDGSNFTLKIRSTKLEDSAMYFCASSGQVNTEAFFGQGTRLTVV.

The V call is TRBV5-4, the J call TRBJ2-2; TRBD2 agrees at 12 bases. Germline lookup yields CDR1 SGHNT and CDR2 YYREEE (reference sequence). Trimming removed 4 bases from V and 6 bases from J; junction bases left unmatched: 10. There are 17 residues in the CDR3. CDR3 DNA sequence: TGTGCCAGCAGCCTAGCGGGAGGGCCAAAAGGAGCCGGGGAGCTGTTTTTT. It yields the protein CASSLAGGPKGAGELFF. Full variable domain (missing parts from reference TRBV5-4 and TRBJ2-2): ETGVTQSPTHLIKTRGQQVTLRCSSQSGHNTVSWYQQALGQGPQFIFQYYREEENGRGNFPPRFSGLQFPNYSSELNVNALELDDSALYLCASSLAGGPKGAGELFFGEGSRLTVL.

The CDR3 is CAWSTGPAGGSETQYF. Written as DNA, the CDR3 is TGTGCCTGGAGTACCGGACCTGCAGGGGGCTCAGAGACCCAGTACTTC. The chain links TRBV30 to TRBJ2-5; 8 bases are a match to TRBD1. The length of the CDR3 is 16 residues. V trimming: 2 bases; J trimming: 4 bases; junction bases outside the gene matches: 12. Germline lookup yields CDR1 GTSNPN and CDR2 SVGIG (reference sequence).

V gene TRBV7-3 combines with J gene TRBJ2-2; possibly TRBD1 for D (5 bases). Germline CDR1 SGHTA, CDR2 FQGTGA. V lost 0 bases, J lost 6 bases, and 8 bases lay in between. The CDR3 is 14 amino acids. CDR3 residues: CASSLTQGAGELFF. CDR3 sequence (DNA): TGTGCCAGCAGCTTAACTCAGGGTGCCGGGGAGCTGTTTTTT.

This clone was seen only once. The J gene is TRBJ2-1, the V gene TRBV28; TRBD2 aligns across 7 bases. V was pared by 1 base and J by 0 bases, with 3 bases of the junction left unmatched. Per the germline V gene, CDR1 is MDHEN and CDR2 is SYDVKM. The CDR3 is 16 amino acids. The CDR3 region is CASSLLGGSSYNEQFF. In DNA, the CDR3 is TGTGCCAGCAGTTTATTGGGGGGGAGCTCCTACAATGAGCAGTTCTTC.

This clone was observed once. The chain joins TRBV9 to TRBJ2-1, with 7 nucleotides matching TRBD2. Germline lookup yields CDR1 SGDLS and CDR2 YYNGEE. The CDR3 totals 17 residues. The J segment lost 5 bases and the V segment lost 1 base, leaving 12 bases of the junction unmatched. This chain's CDR3 is CASSVTGTIFTNNEQFF. In nucleotides, the CDR3 is TGTGCCAGCAGCGTAACCGGGACTATTTTTACAAACAATGAGCAGTTCTTC.

The CDR3 here is CASSPSGLGETQYF. CDR3 nucleotide sequence: TGTGCCAGCTCACCCTCGGGGTTAGGCGAGACCCAGTACTTC. This chain links TRBV18 with TRBJ2-5; maybe TRBD2 (5 bases). The ends were cut back, 3 bases at V and 5 bases at J, with 13 bases in the middle. From germline, CDR1 is KGHSH and CDR2 LQKENI. There are 14 residues in the CDR3.

This clone has a single count. CDR3 coding DNA: TGTGCCAGCCTTGCGATGCCCTCCTACGAGCAGTACTTC. This codes for CASLAMPSYEQYF. J is TRBJ2-7 and V is TRBV6-5; unclear D gene. Trimming took 8 bases from V and 0 from J, leaving 11 bases between them. Per germline, CDR1 MNHEY and CDR2 SVGAGI. The CDR3 loop spans 13 amino acids.